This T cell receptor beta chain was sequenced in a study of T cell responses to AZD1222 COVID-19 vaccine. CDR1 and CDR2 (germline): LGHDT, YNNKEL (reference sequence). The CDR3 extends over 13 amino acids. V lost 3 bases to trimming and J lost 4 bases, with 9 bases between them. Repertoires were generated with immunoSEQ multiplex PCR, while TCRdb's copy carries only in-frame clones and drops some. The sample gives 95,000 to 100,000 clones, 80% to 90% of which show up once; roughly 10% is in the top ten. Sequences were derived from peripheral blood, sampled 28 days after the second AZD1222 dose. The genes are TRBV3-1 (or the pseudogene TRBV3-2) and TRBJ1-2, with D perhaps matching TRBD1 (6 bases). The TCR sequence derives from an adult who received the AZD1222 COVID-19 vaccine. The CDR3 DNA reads TGTGCCAGCAGCCACAGGGGAACCTATGGCTACACCTTC. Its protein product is CASSHRGTYGYTF.